This T cell receptor (beta chain) stems from a study of T cells in Graves' hyperthyroidism and ophthalmopathy. RNA transcripts gave rise to amplified TCR beta CDR3 regions. When the TCR CDR3 underwent first-round RT-PCR, the HTBI primer set was used. MiXCR, applied by TCRdb to the multiplex PCR reads, yields one record per CDR3 protein. This sample has about 58,000 distinct CDR3 sequences; 49% occur once, and the top ten carry 9.5% to 15%. The PBMCs had their origin in roughly 9.8 ml of fresh peripheral blood. Notes on the study in general: Ophthalmopathy was told apart from stable hyperthyroidism by a 13 V-J model. Blood also held most thyroid clonotypes expanded beyond 0.001.

Comment on this clonotype: What it recognizes is unknown.

The specimen was blood. The TCR was taken from a woman aged 30 to 39 with Graves' ophthalmopathy.

The CDR3 bases are TGTGCCAGTAGACAGGGGGCGCTGGCTACCGGGGAGCTGTTTTTT. It codes for CASRQGALATGELFF. This sequence joins TRBV19 and TRBJ2-2; 9 positions match TRBD1. Per germline, CDR1 LNHDA and CDR2 SQIVND (reference sequence). After removal of 6 bases from V and 5 bases from J, the junction contained 7 bases not matched to a gene. The CDR3 has 15 amino acids. Together with reference TRBV19 and TRBJ2-2, the CDR3 gives the full variable domain: DGGITQSPKYLFRKEGQNVTLSCEQNLNHDAMYWYRQDPGQGLRLIYYSQIVNDFQKGDIAEGYSVSREKKESFPLTVTSAQKNPTAFYLCASRQGALATGELFFGEGSRLTVL.